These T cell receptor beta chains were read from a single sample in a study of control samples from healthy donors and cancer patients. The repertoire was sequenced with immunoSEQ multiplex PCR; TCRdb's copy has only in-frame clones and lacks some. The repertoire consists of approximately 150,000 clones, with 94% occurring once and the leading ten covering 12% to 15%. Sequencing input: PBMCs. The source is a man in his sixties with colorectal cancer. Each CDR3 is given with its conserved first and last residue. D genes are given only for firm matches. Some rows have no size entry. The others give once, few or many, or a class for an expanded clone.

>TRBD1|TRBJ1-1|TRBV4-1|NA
CASSLGQGAGEAFF
TGCGCCAGCAGCCTTGGACAGGGGGCTGGTGAAGCTTTCTTT
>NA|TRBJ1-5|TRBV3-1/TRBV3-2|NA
CASSQERFNQPQHF
TGTGCCAGCAGCCAAGAGCGTTTTAATCAGCCCCAGCATTTT
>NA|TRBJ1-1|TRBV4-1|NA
CASSQVQPEAQRTEAFF
TGCGCCAGCAGCCAAGTACAGCCGGAGGCCCAACGGACTGAAGCTTTCTTT
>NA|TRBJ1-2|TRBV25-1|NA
CASSASPPPYGYTF
TGTGCCAGCAGTGCATCCCCTCCCCCCTATGGCTACACCTTC
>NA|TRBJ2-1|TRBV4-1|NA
CASSLNNEQFF
TGCGCCAGCAGTCTAAACAATGAGCAGTTCTTC
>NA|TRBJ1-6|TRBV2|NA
CASSVRSYNSPLHF
TGTGCCAGCAGTGTGCGGAGTTATAATTCACCCCTCCACTTT
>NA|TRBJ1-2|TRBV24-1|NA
CATSANYGYTF
TGTGCCACCAGTGCTAACTATGGCTACACCTTC
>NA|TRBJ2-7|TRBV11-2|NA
CASSLSQRVYEQYF
TGTGCCAGCAGCTTGTCACAGAGGGTCTACGAGCAGTACTTC
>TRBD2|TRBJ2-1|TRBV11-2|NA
CASSLLAGATTYNEQFF
TGTGCCAGCAGCTTACTAGCGGGGGCCACAACCTACAATGAGCAGTTCTTC
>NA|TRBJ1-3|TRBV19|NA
CASSFVGFSGNTIYF
TGTGCCAGTAGTTTCGTCGGATTCTCTGGAAACACCATATATTTT
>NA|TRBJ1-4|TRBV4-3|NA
CASSQGGREKLFF
TGCGCCAGCAGCCAAGGGGGAAGGGAAAAACTGTTTTTT
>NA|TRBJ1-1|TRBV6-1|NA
CASSENTEAFF
TGTGCCAGCAGTGAAAACACTGAAGCTTTCTTT
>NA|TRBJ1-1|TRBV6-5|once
CASNLNVRMNTEAFF
TGTGCCAGCAATCTGAACGTGCGGATGAACACTGAAGCTTTCTTT
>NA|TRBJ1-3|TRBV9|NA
CASSTTTGTHSGNTIYF
TGTGCCAGCAGCACTACCACAGGGACCCACTCTGGAAACACCATATATTTT
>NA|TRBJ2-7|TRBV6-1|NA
CASSEGNPLLYEQYF
TGTGCCAGCAGTGAAGGTAATCCCTTACTTTACGAGCAGTACTTC
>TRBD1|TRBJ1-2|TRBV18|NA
CASSSSGTAYGYTF
TGTGCCAGCTCATCTTCCGGGACAGCCTATGGCTACACCTTC
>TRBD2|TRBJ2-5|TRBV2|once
CASGGEGETQYF
TGTGCCAGCGGAGGGGAGGGGGAGACCCAGTACTTC
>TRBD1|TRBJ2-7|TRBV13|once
CASSPRDRGDEQYF
TGTGCCAGCAGCCCACGGGACAGGGGCGACGAGCAGTACTTC
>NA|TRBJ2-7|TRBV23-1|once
CASGNRATYEQYF
TGCGCCAGCGGAAACCGGGCCACCTACGAGCAGTACTTC
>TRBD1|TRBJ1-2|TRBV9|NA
CASSVGRQGYYGYTF
TGTGCCAGCAGCGTAGGGAGACAGGGATACTATGGCTACACCTTC
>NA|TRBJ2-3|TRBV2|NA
CASRVGMRDTQYF
TGTGCCAGCAGGGTAGGAATGAGGGATACGCAGTATTTT
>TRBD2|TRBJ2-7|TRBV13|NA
CASSSLAGDSYEQYF
TGTGCCAGCAGCTCCCTAGCGGGGGACTCCTACGAGCAGTACTTC
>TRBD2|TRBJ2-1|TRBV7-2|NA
CASSSPGRGGRRDNEQFF
TGTGCCAGCAGCTCCCCGGGGCGGGGGGGCCGGAGAGACAATGAGCAGTTCTTC
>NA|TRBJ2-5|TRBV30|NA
CAWSIKETQYF
TGTGCCTGGAGTATTAAAGAGACCCAGTACTTC
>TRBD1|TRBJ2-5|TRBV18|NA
CASAKLTGDVGETQYF
TGTGCCAGCGCTAAACTTACAGGGGACGTCGGGGAGACCCAGTACTTC
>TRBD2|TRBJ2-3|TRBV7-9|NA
CASSLAAGAADTQYF
TGTGCCAGCAGCTTAGCAGCGGGGGCCGCCGATACGCAGTATTTT
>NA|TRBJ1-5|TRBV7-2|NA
CASSFKGTSNQPQHF
TGTGCCAGCAGCTTCAAGGGGACTAGCAATCAGCCCCAGCATTTT
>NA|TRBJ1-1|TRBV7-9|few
CASSLALEGERAFF
TGTGCCAGCAGCTTAGCGCTAGAGGGCGAGAGGGCTTTCTTT
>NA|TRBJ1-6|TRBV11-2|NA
CASSLAGGSYNSPLHF
TGTGCCAGCAGCTTAGCCGGGGGCTCCTATAATTCACCCCTCCACTTT
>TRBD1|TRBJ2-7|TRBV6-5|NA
CASSYGGTEYEQYF
TGTGCCAGCAGTTACGGTGGGACAGAGTACGAGCAGTACTTC
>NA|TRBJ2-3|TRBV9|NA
CASSVLYTDTQYF
TGTGCCAGCAGCGTATTATACACAGATACGCAGTATTTT
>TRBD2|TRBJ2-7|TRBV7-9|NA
CASSLVAGGKNEQYF
TGTGCCAGCAGCTTAGTGGCGGGGGGGAAAAACGAGCAGTACTTC
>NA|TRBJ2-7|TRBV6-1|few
CASSEGWRLGEQYF
TGTGCCAGCAGTGAAGGGTGGAGGTTAGGAGAGCAGTACTTC
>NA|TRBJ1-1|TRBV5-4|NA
CASSLWGVGLNTEAFF
TGTGCCAGCAGCTTGTGGGGGGTTGGGTTGAACACTGAAGCTTTCTTT
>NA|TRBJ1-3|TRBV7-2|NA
CASSLGPSSGNTIYF
TGTGCCAGCAGCTTAGGACCCAGCTCTGGAAACACCATATATTTT
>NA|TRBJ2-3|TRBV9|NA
CASSPRQGLGTDTQYF
TGTGCCAGCAGCCCCAGGCAGGGGTTGGGCACAGATACGCAGTATTTT
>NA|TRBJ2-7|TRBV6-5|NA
CASSYSRDGGSYEQYF
TGTGCCAGCAGTTACTCGAGAGATGGGGGATCCTACGAGCAGTACTTC